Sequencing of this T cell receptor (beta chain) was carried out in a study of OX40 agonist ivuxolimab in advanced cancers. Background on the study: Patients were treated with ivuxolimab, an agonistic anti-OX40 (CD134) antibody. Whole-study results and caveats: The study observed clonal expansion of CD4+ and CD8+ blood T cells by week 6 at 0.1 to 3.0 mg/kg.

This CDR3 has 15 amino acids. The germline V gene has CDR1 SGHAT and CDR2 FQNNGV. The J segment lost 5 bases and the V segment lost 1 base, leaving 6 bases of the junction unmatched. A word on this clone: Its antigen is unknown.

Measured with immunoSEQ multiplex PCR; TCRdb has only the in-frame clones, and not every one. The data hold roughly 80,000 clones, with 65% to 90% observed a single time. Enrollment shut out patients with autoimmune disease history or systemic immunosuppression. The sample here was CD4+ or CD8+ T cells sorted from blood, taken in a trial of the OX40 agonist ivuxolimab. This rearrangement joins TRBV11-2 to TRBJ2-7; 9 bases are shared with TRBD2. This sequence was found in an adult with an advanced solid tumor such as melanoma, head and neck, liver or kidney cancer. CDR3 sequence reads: CASSLVGGLAHEQYF. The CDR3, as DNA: TGTGCCAGCAGCTTAGTAGGGGGACTAGCTCACGAGCAGTACTTC.